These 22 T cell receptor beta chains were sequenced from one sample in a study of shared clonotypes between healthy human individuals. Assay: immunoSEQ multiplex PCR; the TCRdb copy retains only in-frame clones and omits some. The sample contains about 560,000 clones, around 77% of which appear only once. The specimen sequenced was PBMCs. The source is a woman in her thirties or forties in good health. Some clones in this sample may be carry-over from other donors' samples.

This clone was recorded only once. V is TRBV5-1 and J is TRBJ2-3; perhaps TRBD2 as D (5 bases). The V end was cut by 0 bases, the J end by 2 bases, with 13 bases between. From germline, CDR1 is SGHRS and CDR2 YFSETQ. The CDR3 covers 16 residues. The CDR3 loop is CASSLVRGPTTDTQYF. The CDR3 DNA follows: TGCGCCAGCAGCTTGGTACGAGGGCCGACCACAGATACGCAGTATTTT. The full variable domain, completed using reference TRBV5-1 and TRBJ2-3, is KAGVTQTPRYLIKTRGQQVTLSCSPISGHRSVSWYQQTPGQGLQFLFEYFSETQRNKGNFPGRFSGRQFSNSRSEMNVSTLELGDSALYLCASSLVRGPTTDTQYFGPGTRLTVL.

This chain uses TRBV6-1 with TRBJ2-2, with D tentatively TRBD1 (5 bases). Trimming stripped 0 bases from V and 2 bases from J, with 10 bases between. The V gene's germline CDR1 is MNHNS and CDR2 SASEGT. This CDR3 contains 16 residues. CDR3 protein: CASSEAYRFNTGELFF. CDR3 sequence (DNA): TGTGCCAGCAGTGAAGCATACAGGTTCAACACCGGGGAGCTGTTTTTT.

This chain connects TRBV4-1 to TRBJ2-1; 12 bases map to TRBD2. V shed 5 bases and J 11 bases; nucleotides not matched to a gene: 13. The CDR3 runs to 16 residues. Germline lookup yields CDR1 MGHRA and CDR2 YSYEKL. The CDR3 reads CASSSTRTSGTPQQFF. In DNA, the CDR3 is TGCGCCAGCAGCTCTACTAGGACTAGCGGGACCCCCCAGCAGTTCTTC.

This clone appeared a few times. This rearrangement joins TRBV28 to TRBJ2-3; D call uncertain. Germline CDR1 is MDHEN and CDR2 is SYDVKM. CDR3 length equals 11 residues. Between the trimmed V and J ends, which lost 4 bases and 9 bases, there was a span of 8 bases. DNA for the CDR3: TGTGCCAGCAGTTCCGCGCTCACGCAGTATTTT. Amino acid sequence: CASSSALTQYF.

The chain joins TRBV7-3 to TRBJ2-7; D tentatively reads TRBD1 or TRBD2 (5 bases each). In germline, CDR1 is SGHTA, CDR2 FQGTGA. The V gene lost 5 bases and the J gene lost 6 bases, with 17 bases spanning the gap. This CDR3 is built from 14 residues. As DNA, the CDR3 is TGTGCCAGCAGCCTATGGGGCGGTCGGGGCGAGCAGTACTTC. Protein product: CASSLWGGRGEQYF.

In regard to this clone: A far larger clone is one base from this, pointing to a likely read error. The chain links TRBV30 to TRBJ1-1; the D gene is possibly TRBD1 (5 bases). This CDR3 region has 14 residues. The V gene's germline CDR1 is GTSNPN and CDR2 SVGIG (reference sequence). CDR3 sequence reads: CSWSQDGGSTEAFF. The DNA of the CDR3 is TGTTCCTGGAGTCAGGACGGGGGGTCCACTGAAGCTTTCTTT. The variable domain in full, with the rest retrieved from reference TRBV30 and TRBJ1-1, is SQTIHQWPATLVQPVGSPLSLECTVEGTSNPNLYWYRQAAGRGLQLLFYSVGIGQISSEVPQNLSASRPQDRQFILSSKKLLLSDSGFYLCSWSQDGGSTEAFFGQGTRLTVV.

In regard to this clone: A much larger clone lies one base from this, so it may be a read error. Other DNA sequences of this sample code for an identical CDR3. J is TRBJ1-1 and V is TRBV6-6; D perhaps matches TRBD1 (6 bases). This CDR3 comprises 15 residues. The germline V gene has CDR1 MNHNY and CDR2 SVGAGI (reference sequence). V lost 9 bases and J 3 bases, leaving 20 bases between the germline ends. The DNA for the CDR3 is TGTGCCAGTAGTCCCTACAGGGTGGTGGACACTGAAGCTTTCTTT. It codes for CASSPYRVVDTEAFF.

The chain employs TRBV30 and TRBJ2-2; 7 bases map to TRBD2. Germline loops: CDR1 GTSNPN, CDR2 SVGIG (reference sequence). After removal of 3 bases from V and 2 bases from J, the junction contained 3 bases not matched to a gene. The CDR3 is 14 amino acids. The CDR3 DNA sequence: TGTGCCTGGAGGGGGACTACTAACACCGGGGAGCTGTTTTTT. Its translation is CAWRGTTNTGELFF.

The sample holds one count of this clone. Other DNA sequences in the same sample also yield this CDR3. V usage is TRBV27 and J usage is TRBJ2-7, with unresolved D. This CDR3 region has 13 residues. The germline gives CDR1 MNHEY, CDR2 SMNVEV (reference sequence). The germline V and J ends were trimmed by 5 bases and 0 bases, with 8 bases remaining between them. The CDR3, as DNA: TGTGCCAGCAGTCCAAGGAGCTCCTACGAGCAGTACTTC. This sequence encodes CASSPRSSYEQYF.

This CDR3 is CASSDSVVYEQYF. The CDR3 DNA reads as TGTGCCAGCAGTGATTCAGTAGTCTACGAGCAGTACTTC. The rearrangement joins TRBV6-1 to TRBJ2-7; D remains ambiguous. CDR1 MNHNS and CDR2 SASEGT come from the germline V gene. V was shortened by 3 bases and J by 3 bases, with 9 bases between the two germline ends. This CDR3 region has 13 residues.

The chain's CDR3 is CASSVQGQETQYF. The DNA of the CDR3 is TGTGCCAGCAGTGTGCAGGGACAAGAGACCCAGTACTTC. This chain connects TRBV6-1 to TRBJ2-5; a possible D gene is TRBD1 (5 bases). The CDR3 sequence is 13 residues long. The V gene lost 4 bases and the J gene lost 2 bases, with 8 bases spanning the gap. Germline assignment: CDR1 MNHNS and CDR2 SASEGT.

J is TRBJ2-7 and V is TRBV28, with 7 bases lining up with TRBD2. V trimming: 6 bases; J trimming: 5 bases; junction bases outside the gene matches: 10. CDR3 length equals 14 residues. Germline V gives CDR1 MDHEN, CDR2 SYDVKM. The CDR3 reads CASSRTSLPHEQYF. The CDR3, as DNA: TGTGCCAGCAGCCGGACTAGTCTTCCCCACGAGCAGTACTTC.

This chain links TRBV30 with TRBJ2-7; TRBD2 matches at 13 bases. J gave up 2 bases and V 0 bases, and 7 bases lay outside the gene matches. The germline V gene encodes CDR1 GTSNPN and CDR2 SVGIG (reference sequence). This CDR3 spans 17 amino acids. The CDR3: CAWSVQRTSGSPYEQYF. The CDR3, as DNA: TGTGCCTGGAGTGTACAGAGGACTAGCGGGAGCCCCTACGAGCAGTACTTC.

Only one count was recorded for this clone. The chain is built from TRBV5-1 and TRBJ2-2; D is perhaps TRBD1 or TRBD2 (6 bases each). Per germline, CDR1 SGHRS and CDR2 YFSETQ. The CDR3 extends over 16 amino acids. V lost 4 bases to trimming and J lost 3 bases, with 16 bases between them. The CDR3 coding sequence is TGCGCCAGCAGCATGGGGGGCGTGGGATACACCGGGGAGCTGTTTTTT. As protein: CASSMGGVGYTGELFF.

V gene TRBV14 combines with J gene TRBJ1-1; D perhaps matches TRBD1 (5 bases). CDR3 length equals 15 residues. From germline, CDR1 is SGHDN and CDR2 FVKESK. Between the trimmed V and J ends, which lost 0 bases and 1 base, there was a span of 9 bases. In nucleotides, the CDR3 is TGTGCCAGCAGCCAAGATTCCGGGGGGAACACTGAAGCTTTCTTT. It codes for CASSQDSGGNTEAFF.

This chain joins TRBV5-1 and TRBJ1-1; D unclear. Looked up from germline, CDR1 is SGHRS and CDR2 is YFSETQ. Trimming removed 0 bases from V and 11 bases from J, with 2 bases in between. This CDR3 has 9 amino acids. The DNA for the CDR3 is TGCGCCAGCAGCTTGGGTGCTTTCTTT. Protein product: CASSLGAFF. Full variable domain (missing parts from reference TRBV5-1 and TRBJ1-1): KAGVTQTPRYLIKTRGQQVTLSCSPISGHRSVSWYQQTPGQGLQFLFEYFSETQRNKGNFPGRFSGRQFSNSRSEMNVSTLELGDSALYLCASSLGAFFGQGTRLTVV.

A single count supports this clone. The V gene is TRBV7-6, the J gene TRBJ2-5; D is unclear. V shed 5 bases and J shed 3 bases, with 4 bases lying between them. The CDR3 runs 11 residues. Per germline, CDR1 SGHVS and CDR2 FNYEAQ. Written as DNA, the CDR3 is TGTGCCAGCAGCCACGAAGAGACCCAGTACTTC. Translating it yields CASSHEETQYF.

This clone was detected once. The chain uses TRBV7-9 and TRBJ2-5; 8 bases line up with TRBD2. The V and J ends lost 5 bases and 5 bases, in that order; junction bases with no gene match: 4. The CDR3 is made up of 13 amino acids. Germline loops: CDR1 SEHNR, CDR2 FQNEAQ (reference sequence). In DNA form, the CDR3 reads TGTGCCAGCAGCCGGACGGGGGGGGAGACCCAGTACTTC. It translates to CASSRTGGETQYF.

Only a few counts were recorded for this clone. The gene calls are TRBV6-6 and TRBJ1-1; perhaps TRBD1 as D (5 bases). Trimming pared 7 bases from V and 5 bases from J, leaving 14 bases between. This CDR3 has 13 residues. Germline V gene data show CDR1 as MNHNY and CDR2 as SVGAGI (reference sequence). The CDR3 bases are TGTGCCAGCAACCAGGGTATAATGACTGAAGCTTTCTTT. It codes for CASNQGIMTEAFF.

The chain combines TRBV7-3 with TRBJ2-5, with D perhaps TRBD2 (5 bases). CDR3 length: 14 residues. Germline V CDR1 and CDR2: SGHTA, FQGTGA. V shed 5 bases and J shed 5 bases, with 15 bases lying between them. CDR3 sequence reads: CASSIRAGMETQYF. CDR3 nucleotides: TGTGCCAGCAGCATTAGGGCCGGGATGGAGACCCAGTACTTC.

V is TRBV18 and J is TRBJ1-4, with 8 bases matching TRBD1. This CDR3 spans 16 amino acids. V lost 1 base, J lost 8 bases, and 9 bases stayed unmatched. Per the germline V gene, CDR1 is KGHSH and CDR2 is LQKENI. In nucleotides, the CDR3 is TGTGCCAGCTCACCACGCGGACAGGGAGGCAGCGAAAAACTGTTTTTT. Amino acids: CASSPRGQGGSEKLFF.

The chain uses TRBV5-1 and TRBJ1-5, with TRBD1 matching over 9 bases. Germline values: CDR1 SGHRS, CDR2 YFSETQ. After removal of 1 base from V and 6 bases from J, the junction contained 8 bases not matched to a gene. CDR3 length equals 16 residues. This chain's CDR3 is CASSLSGTGSGQPQHF. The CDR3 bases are TGCGCCAGCAGCTTGAGCGGGACAGGGTCAGGTCAGCCCCAGCATTTT.